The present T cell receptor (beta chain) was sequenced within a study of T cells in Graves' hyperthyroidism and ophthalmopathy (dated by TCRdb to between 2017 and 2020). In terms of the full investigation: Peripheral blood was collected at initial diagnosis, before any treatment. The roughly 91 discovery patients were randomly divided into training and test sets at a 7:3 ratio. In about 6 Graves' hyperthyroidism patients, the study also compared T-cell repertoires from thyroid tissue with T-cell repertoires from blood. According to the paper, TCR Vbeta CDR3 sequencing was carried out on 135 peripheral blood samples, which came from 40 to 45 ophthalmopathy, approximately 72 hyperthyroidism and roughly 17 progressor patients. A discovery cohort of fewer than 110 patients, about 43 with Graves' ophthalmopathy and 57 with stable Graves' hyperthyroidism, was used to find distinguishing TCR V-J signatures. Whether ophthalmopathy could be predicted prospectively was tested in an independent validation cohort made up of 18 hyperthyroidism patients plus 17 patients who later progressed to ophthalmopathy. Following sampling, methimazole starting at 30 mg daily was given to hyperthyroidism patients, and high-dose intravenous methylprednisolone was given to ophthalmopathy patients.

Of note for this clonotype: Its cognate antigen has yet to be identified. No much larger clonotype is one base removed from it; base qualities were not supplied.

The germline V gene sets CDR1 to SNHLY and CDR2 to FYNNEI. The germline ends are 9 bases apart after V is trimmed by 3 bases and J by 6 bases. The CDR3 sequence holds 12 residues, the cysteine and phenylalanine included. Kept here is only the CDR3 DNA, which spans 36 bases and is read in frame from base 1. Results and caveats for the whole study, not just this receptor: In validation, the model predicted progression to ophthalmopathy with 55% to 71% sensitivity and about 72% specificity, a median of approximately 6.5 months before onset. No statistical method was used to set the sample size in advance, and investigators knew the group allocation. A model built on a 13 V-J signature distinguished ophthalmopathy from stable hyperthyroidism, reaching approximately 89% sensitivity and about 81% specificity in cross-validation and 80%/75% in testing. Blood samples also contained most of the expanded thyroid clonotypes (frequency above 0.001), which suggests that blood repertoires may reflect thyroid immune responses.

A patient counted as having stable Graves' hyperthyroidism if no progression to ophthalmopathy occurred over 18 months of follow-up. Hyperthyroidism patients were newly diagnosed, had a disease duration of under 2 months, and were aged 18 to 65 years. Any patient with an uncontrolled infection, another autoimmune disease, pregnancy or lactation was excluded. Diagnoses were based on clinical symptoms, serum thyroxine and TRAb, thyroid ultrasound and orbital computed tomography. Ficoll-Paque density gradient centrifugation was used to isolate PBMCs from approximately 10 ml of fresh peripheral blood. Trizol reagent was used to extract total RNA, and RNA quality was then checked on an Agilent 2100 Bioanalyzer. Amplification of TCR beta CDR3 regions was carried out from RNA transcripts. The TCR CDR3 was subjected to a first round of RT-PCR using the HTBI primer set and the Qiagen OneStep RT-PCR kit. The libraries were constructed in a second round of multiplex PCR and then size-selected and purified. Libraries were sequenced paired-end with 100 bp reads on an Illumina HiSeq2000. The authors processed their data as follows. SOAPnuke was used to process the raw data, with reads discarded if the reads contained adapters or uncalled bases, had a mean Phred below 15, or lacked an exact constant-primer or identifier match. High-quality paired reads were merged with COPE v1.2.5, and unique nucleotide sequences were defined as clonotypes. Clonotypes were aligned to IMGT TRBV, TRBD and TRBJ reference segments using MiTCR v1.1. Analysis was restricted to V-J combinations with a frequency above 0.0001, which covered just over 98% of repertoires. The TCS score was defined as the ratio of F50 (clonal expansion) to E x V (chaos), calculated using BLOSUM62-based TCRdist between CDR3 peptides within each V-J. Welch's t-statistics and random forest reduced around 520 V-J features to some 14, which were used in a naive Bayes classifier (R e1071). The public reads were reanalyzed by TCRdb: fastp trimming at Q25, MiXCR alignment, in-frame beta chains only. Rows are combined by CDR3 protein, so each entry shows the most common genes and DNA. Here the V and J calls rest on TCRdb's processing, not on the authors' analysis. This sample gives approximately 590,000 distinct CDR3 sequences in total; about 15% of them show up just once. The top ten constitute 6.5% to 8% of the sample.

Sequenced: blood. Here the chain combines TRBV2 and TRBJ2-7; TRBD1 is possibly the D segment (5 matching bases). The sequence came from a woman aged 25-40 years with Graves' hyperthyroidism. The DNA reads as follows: TGTGCCAGCAGTGAGCAGGGCGTCGAGCAGTACTTC. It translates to CASSEQGVEQYF.